The rows below give T cell receptor beta chains drawn from one sample of a study of OX40 agonist ivuxolimab in advanced cancers. Sequenced by immunoSEQ multiplex PCR; TCRdb stores in-frame clones only, minus some. The sample includes approximately 73,000 clones, approximately 86% of them seen just once. Sample: CD4+ or CD8+ T cells sorted from blood, taken in a trial of the OX40 agonist ivuxolimab. These receptors came from an adult with an advanced solid tumor such as melanoma, head and neck, liver or kidney cancer. CDR3s include the opening cysteine and the closing phenylalanine or tryptophan. The order of the fields is D gene, J gene, clone size, V gene, CDR3 DNA, CDR3 protein. D genes are given only for firm matches. Clone size is not always given. Where it is, it says once, few, many or a class for expanded clones.

- | TRBJ2-5 | - | TRBV15 | TGTGCCACCAGCTATTCGGGAGATGAGACCCAGTACTTC | CATSYSGDETQYF
- | TRBJ1-1 | - | TRBV5-1 | TGCGCCAGCAGCCGCATGGGACCGCAGAACACTGAAGCTTTCTTT | CASSRMGPQNTEAFF
TRBD1 | TRBJ1-2 | - | TRBV19 | TGTGCCAGTAGTATGGGACAGAGAGATGGCTACACCTTC | CASSMGQRDGYTF
- | TRBJ1-4 | - | TRBV4-1 | TGCGCCAGCAGCCAAGTCCTGAATGAAAAACTGTTTTTT | CASSQVLNEKLFF
TRBD1 | TRBJ1-1 | - | TRBV7-2 | TGTGCCAGCAGAACAGGGGGCTACACTGAAGCTTTCTTT | CASRTGGYTEAFF
- | TRBJ2-1 | - | TRBV5-1 | TGCGCCAGCAGCTTGGAGGGGGCCTACAATGAGCAGTTCTTC | CASSLEGAYNEQFF
- | TRBJ2-3 | - | TRBV6-6 | TGTGCCACCCAACAACTAGGCCTGTCCACAGATACGCAGTATTTT | CATQQLGLSTDTQYF
- | TRBJ2-1 | - | TRBV6-6 | TGTGCCAGCAGTAAGCCATCAACCGGGAATGAGCAGTTCTTC | CASSKPSTGNEQFF
- | TRBJ2-2 | - | TRBV7-3 | TGTGCCAGCAGCCGCTCCGGGACATCGAACACCGGGGAGCTGTTTTTT | CASSRSGTSNTGELFF
- | TRBJ1-2 | few | TRBV9 | TGTGCCAGCTCACTCTTGCCGCACGGCTACACCTTC | CASSLLPHGYTF
- | TRBJ2-7 | - | TRBV9 | TGTGCCAGCAGCGTAGGGCAGGGGACGTACGAGCAGTACTTC | CASSVGQGTYEQYF
- | TRBJ1-1 | - | TRBV10-3 | TGTGCCATCAGTGAATCCGGCCAACGGACCACTGAAGCTTTCTTT | CAISESGQRTTEAFF
- | TRBJ2-5 | - | TRBV9 | TGTGCCAGCAGCCTCGGGACGGCCCAAGAGACCCAGTACTTC | CASSLGTAQETQYF
TRBD2 | TRBJ2-3 | - | TRBV5-1 | TGCGCCAGCAGCGGGCTAGCGGTATCTAGCACAGATACGCAGTATTTT | CASSGLAVSSTDTQYF
- | TRBJ1-2 | - | TRBV2 | TGTGCCAGCGGAGACTCGGGCTACACCTTC | CASGDSGYTF
- | TRBJ2-3 | - | TRBV9 | TGTGCCAGCAGCGTAGGGGGCACAGATACGCAGTATTTT | CASSVGGTDTQYF
- | TRBJ1-6 | - | TRBV7-9 | TGTGCCAGCAGCTTCGGCCCTTCACCCCTCCACTTT | CASSFGPSPLHF
- | TRBJ2-2 | - | TRBV6-5 | TGTGCCAGCAGTCAAATCCGGGAGCTGTTTTTT | CASSQIRELFF
- | TRBJ1-2 | - | TRBV6-5 | TGTGCCAGCAGAGGACAGACTAACTATGGCTACACCTTC | CASRGQTNYGYTF
- | TRBJ1-5 | - | TRBV4-1 | TGCGCCAGCAGCCAACCACAGGGTGGGCAGCCCCAGCATTTT | CASSQPQGGQPQHF
- | TRBJ2-1 | - | TRBV30 | TGTGCCTGGAGTGCGACGTTCGTGAATGAGCAGTTCTTC | CAWSATFVNEQFF
- | TRBJ1-5 | - | TRBV19 | TGTGCCAGTAGTCCAGGGGTAGGCAATCAGCCCCAGCATTTT | CASSPGVGNQPQHF
- | TRBJ1-2 | - | TRBV2 | TGTGCCAGCAGTGAACGACGGGGGGGCCCGGTCTATGGCTACACCTTC | CASSERRGGPVYGYTF
TRBD1 | TRBJ1-6 | - | TRBV28 | TGTGCCAGCAGTTTAGGTACAGGGGCGATAGGGAATTCACCCCTCCACTTT | CASSLGTGAIGNSPLHF
TRBD1 | TRBJ2-5 | - | TRBV27 | TGTGCCAGCAGTCCCGGGACAGCTCAAGAGACCCAGTACTTC | CASSPGTAQETQYF
- | TRBJ1-4 | few | TRBV19 | TGTGCCAGTAGCGACCGGAACAGATTGGATGAAAAACTGTTTTTT | CASSDRNRLDEKLFF
TRBD2 | TRBJ2-7 | - | TRBV2 | TGTGCCAGCATGCAAGCGGGGGGACTAAACGAGCAGTACTTC | CASMQAGGLNEQYF
- | TRBJ1-5 | - | TRBV4-2 | TGTGCCAGCAGGCAAGGAAATCAGCCCCAGCATTTT | CASRQGNQPQHF
TRBD2 | TRBJ2-1 | once | TRBV7-2 | TGTGCCAGCAGCTTAGCGTGGGGAGGGTTCAATGAGCAGTTCTTC | CASSLAWGGFNEQFF
- | TRBJ1-5 | - | TRBV2 | TGTGCCAGCAGCATCAGGAATAGCAATCAGCCCCAGCATTTT | CASSIRNSNQPQHF
TRBD2 | TRBJ2-5 | - | TRBV19 | TGTGCCAGTAGCGCGGGGCTAGCGGGAGGGGTAGGAGAGACCCAGTACTTC | CASSAGLAGGVGETQYF
- | TRBJ1-5 | - | TRBV9 | TGTGCCAGCAGCCTCACGGTCGGTCAGCCCCAGCATTTT | CASSLTVGQPQHF
TRBD2 | TRBJ2-7 | - | TRBV7-2 | TGTGCCAGCAGACAGACTAGCGGGGGGGCCTACGAGCAGTACTTC | CASRQTSGGAYEQYF
TRBD1 | TRBJ2-5 | - | TRBV5-6 | TGTGCCAGCAGCAGATCGGGACAGGGAGAGACCCAGTACTTC | CASSRSGQGETQYF
- | TRBJ2-1 | - | TRBV30 | TGTGCCTGGAGTGGTCCTAGCTTCGAGCAGTTCTTC | CAWSGPSFEQFF
- | TRBJ2-1 | - | TRBV29-1 | TGCAGCGCCCGGAGGGGGGGCAACTGGAATGAGCAGTTCTTC | CSARRGGNWNEQFF
- | TRBJ2-1 | once | TRBV28 | TGTGCCAGCAGTTTTAGGGAACATTGGGGGCGTTATGAGCAGTTCTTC | CASSFREHWGRYEQFF
- | TRBJ2-1 | - | TRBV4-1 | TGCGCCAGCAGCCAAGATAGTTTAAAGTTCTTC | CASSQDSLKFF
TRBD1 | TRBJ1-1 | - | TRBV29-1 | TGCAGCGTTCGGACAGGAGGGAACACTGAAGCTTTCTTT | CSVRTGGNTEAFF
TRBD2 | TRBJ2-5 | - | TRBV5-1 | TGCGCCAGCAGGGGACTAGCGACTATACAAGAGACCCAGTACTTC | CASRGLATIQETQYF
TRBD1 | TRBJ2-7 | - | TRBV7-8 | TGTGCCAGCAGCCTGACAGGGGCAAGCCCCCACGAGCAGTACTTC | CASSLTGASPHEQYF
- | TRBJ1-5 | - | TRBV19 | TGTGCCAGTAGTACCTCCAGAAGCAATCAGCCCCAGCATTTT | CASSTSRSNQPQHF
- | TRBJ2-3 | - | TRBV9 | TGTGCCAGCAGCGTAGGTGTGGGGGGACAGAAAACAGATACGCAGTATTTT | CASSVGVGGQKTDTQYF
- | TRBJ1-1 | medium-sized | TRBV20-1 | TGCAGTGCCGTACCCGGCATGGAAGCTTTCTTT | CSAVPGMEAFF
- | TRBJ1-1 | once | TRBV5-4 | TGTGCCAGCAGCTTGGAGGGCGCCGGTACTGAAGCTTTCTTT | CASSLEGAGTEAFF
TRBD2 | TRBJ2-3 | - | TRBV19 | TGTGCCAGTAGTGGGGGACTAGCGGGAGAGGATACGCAGTATTTT | CASSGGLAGEDTQYF